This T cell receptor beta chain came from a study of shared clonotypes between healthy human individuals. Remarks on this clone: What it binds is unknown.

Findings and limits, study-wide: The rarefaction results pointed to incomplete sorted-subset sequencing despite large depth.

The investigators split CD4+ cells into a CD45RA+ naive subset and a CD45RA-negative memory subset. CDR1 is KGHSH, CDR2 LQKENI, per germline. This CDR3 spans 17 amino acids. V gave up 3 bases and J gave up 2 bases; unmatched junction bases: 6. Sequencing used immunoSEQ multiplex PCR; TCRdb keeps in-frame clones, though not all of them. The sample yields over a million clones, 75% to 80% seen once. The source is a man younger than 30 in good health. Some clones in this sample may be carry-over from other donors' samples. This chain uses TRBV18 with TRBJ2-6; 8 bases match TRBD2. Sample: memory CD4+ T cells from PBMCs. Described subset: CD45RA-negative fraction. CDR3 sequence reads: CASSPIFSGTGANVLTF. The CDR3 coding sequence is TGTGCCAGCTCACCCATATTTAGCGGGACTGGGGCCAACGTCCTGACTTTC.